This T cell receptor (beta chain) is from a study of T cells in tuberculosis. Profiling relied on immunoSEQ multiplex PCR, and the TCRdb table lists in-frame clones only, not all of them. The sample consists of some 31,000 clones, about 95% of them appearing once. Adolescents were screened for latent TB by skin test and IGRA. This clone was found a few times. Its antigen remains unknown. Study-level points and caveats: Active tuberculosis patients had shorter CDR3-alpha; the beta difference was nonsignificant.

V was trimmed by 0 bases and J by 2 bases, leaving 16 bases between them. The germline V gene has CDR1 SGHRS and CDR2 YFSETQ. CDR3 size: 17 residues. This chain uses TRBV5-1 with TRBJ2-3, with D hard to call. Sequencing input: PBMCs. This clonotype was obtained from a donor between 10 and 29 years old with latent tuberculosis or without tuberculosis infection. CDR3 DNA sequence: TGCGCCAGCAGCTTGGTTGGGCCACTCCTTTCCACAGATACGCAGTATTTT. Its translation is CASSLVGPLLSTDTQYF.